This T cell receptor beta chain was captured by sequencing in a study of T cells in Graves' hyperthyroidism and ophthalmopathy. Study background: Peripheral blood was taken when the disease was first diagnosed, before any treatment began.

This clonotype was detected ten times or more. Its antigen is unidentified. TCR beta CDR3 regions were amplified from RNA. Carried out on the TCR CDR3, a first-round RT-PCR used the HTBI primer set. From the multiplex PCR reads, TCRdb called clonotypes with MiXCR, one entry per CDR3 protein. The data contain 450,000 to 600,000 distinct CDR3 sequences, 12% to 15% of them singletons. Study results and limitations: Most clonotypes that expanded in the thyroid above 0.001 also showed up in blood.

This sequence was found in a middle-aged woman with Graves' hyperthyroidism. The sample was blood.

In DNA form, the CDR3 reads TGTGCCGGCTGGGGGATGAGTGGCTACACCTTC. This sequence encodes CAGWGMSGYTF. J is TRBJ1-2 and V is TRBV30; D is possibly TRBD1 (5 bases). Per germline, CDR1 GTSNPN and CDR2 SVGIG (reference sequence). CDR3 size: 11 residues. V dropped 8 bases and J dropped 7 bases, with 14 bases sitting between them.